This T cell receptor (beta chain) was profiled in a study of OX40 agonist ivuxolimab in advanced cancers. General observations from the study: The antigen specificity of the peripheral T cells (those that were expanded) was not determined.

With 0 bases removed from V and 7 bases from J, the gap between germline ends came to 11 bases. Germline lookup yields CDR1 SGHRS and CDR2 YFSETQ. The CDR3 loop spans 14 amino acids. Produced via immunoSEQ multiplex PCR; TCRdb's table is partial and in-frame only. Of about 120,000 clones in the sample, 93% were seen once. For this clone: Its antigen remains unidentified.

The clonotype originates from an adult with an advanced solid tumor such as melanoma, head and neck, liver or kidney cancer. The V gene is TRBV5-1, the J gene TRBJ1-5, with D possibly matching TRBD1 (5 bases). The source was CD4+ or CD8+ T cells sorted from blood, collected in a trial of the OX40 agonist ivuxolimab. The CDR3 nucleotides are TGCGCCAGCAGCTTGGTGGGGGGTTACCAGCCCCAGCATTTT. Its translation is CASSLVGGYQPQHF.